These 20 T cell receptor beta chains were all obtained from the same sample, sequenced in a study of regulatory T cells in long-lasting Graves disease. CDR3-region Arm-PCR and iRepertoire HTBI primers produced the TCR beta libraries. In TCRdb, the multiplex PCR reads were re-called with MiXCR into one record per CDR3 protein. The sample has a few hundred thousand distinct CDR3 sequences, more than 20% seen once. Noted time point: persistent/refractory GD, antithyroid drugs over 5 years with positive TRAb. The TCR library was prepared using RNA isolated from PBMCs. The specimen was peripheral blood mononuclear cells (PBMCs), collected when the disease was refractory, from a patient treated with antithyroid drugs. The receptors stem from a woman aged 40 to 50 with Graves disease.

This clonotype was seen more than once but under ten times. Sequence at one end of the junction differs from germline and may be a read error. The chain carries TRBV2 and TRBJ2-7, with D perhaps TRBD2 (6 bases). CDR3 length equals 13 residues. Germline assignment: CDR1 SNHLY and CDR2 FYNNEI. In DNA form, the CDR3 reads TGTGCCAAGCGGCAACCTAGCGCATACGAGCAGCACTTC. It yields the protein CAKRQPSAYEQHF.

V and J are TRBV12-3 or TRBV12-4 and TRBJ2-2; D possibly matches TRBD1 or TRBD2 (5 bases each). The CDR3 loop spans 18 amino acids. V lost 3 bases and J 4 bases, leaving 21 bases between the germline ends. The CDR3 protein is CASSFPTLWGSTTGELFF. The DNA for the CDR3 is TGTGCCAGCAGTTTCCCCACTTTATGGGGGAGCACCACCGGGGAGCTGTTTTTT.

Worth noting for this clonotype: One junction end disagrees with the germline gene, perhaps due to a read error. The V call is TRBV28, the J call TRBJ2-7; D remains unclear. CDR3 length equals 12 residues. The germline V gene encodes CDR1 MDHEN and CDR2 SYDVKM. CDR3 in amino acids: CASSYMEYGQYF. The DNA of the CDR3 is TGTGCCAGCAGTTACATGGAATACGGGCAGTACTTC.

The V call is TRBV12-3 or TRBV12-4, the J call TRBJ2-1; 13 bases map to TRBD2. CDR3 size: 15 residues. V was pared by 6 bases and J by 5 bases, with 4 bases of the junction left unmatched. The CDR3 sequence is CASSPGTSGDNEQFF. The CDR3 DNA sequence: TGTGCCAGCAGCCCGGGGACTAGCGGGGACAATGAGCAGTTCTTC.

The chain has TRBV4-1 and TRBJ2-7, with no clear D. Trimming removed 0 bases at V and 0 bases at J, with 9 bases between. This CDR3 has 15 residues. Germline V lookup: CDR1 MGHRA, CDR2 YSYEKL. The CDR3 loop reads CASSQDGTASYEQYF. The CDR3 DNA reads TGCGCCAGCAGCCAAGATGGCACAGCCTCCTACGAGCAGTACTTC.

The table lists this clonotype with a count of one. The chain is built from TRBV7-8 and TRBJ1-2; D is unclear. Germline CDR1 SGHVS, CDR2 FQNEAQ. This CDR3 region has 18 residues. V gave up 1 base and J gave up 3 bases, with 21 bases separating them. For the CDR3, the DNA is TGTGCCAGCAGCTTAGTCCCGGGCCAGCCCGATTTAGACTATGGCTACACCTTC. Its translation: CASSLVPGQPDLDYGYTF.

The genes are TRBV30 and TRBJ2-2, with D perhaps TRBD1 (5 bases). CDR1 and CDR2 (germline): GTSNPN, SVGIG (reference sequence). The CDR3 extends over 13 amino acids. The ends were cut back, 5 bases at V and 5 bases at J, with 12 bases in the middle. CDR3 in amino acids: CAWVEQGTGELFF. CDR3 DNA: TGTGCCTGGGTGGAGCAGGGAACCGGGGAGCTGTTTTTT.

This clonotype was seen only a few times. V usage is TRBV7-9 and J usage is TRBJ1-1; D call uncertain. From germline, CDR1 is SEHNR and CDR2 FQNEAQ (reference sequence). The CDR3 covers 14 residues. Trimming removed 1 base from V and 6 bases from J, with 12 bases in between. CDR3: CASSLDGRVAEAFF. CDR3 bases: TGTGCCAGCAGCTTAGACGGGAGGGTCGCTGAAGCTTTCTTT.

This clonotype was recorded many times. The chain employs TRBV2 and TRBJ2-7; D call uncertain. CDR1 and CDR2 from the germline V gene are SNHLY and FYNNEI. The V and J ends lost 7 bases and 0 bases respectively, with 10 bases between them. There are 13 residues in the CDR3. The CDR3: CASTRDRSYEQYF. The DNA for the CDR3 is TGTGCCAGCACCAGAGACCGCTCCTACGAGCAGTACTTC.

This clonotype was counted at least ten times. V usage is TRBV27 and J usage is TRBJ1-5, with 10 bases matching TRBD1. CDR3 size: 14 residues. The germline V gene encodes CDR1 MNHEY and CDR2 SMNVEV (reference sequence). V lost 11 bases, J lost 1 base, and 5 bases stayed unmatched. CDR3 loop: CASWGQGSNQPQHF. In nucleotides, the CDR3 is TGTGCCTCATGGGGACAGGGGAGCAATCAGCCCCAGCATTTT.

For this clonotype: Possible read error: a much larger clone is one base away. The chain employs TRBV2 and TRBJ2-7, with 7 bases lining up with TRBD2. The CDR3 length is 15 residues. The germline CDR1 and CDR2 sequences are SNHLY and FYNNEI. The CDR3 is CASSDPGGIDYERYF. The CDR3, as DNA: TGTGCCAGCAGTGATCCCGGGGGGATTGACTACGAGCGGTACTTC.

J is TRBJ1-1 and V is TRBV2, with D possibly TRBD1 on 5 matching bases. Germline values: CDR1 SNHLY, CDR2 FYNNEI. V was shortened by 7 bases and J by 2 bases, with 14 bases between the two germline ends. This CDR3 spans 14 amino acids. CDR3 amino acids: CASTWGRANTEAFF. CDR3 sequence (DNA): TGTGCCAGCACCTGGGGACGAGCTAACACTGAAGCTTTCTTT.

With regard to this clonotype: Germline and junction disagree at one end, which may indicate a read error. The chain carries TRBV6-2 or TRBV6-3 and TRBJ2-7; 8 bases agree with TRBD1. Germline assignment: CDR1 MNHEY and CDR2 SVGEGT. This CDR3 is 15 amino acids long. CDR3 region: CTSQTTRTGSYEQYF. The CDR3 DNA reads TGTACCAGCCAAACAACCAGGACAGGGTCCTACGAGCAGTACTTC.

The sample holds many counts of this clonotype. The V call is TRBV28, the J call TRBJ2-7; D is ambiguous. The CDR3 runs to 13 residues. Per the germline V gene, CDR1 is MDHEN and CDR2 is SYDVKM. The germline V and J ends were trimmed by 5 bases and 3 bases, with 11 bases remaining between them. CDR3 bases: TGTGCCAGCAGTAATTTTGGGCGCTACGAGCAGTACTTC. Translated: CASSNFGRYEQYF.

Many counts were recorded for this clonotype. The chain is built from TRBV28 and TRBJ2-2, with D perhaps matching TRBD1 (6 bases). The CDR3 consists of 15 residues. The V end was cut by 3 bases, the J end by 4 bases, with 12 bases between. CDR1 MDHEN and CDR2 SYDVKM come from the germline V gene. CDR3 region: CASSLTARGTGELFF. The CDR3 DNA reads as TGTGCCAGCAGTTTGACGGCCAGGGGCACCGGGGAGCTGTTTTTT. Full variable domain (rest looked up from reference TRBV28 and TRBJ2-2): DVKVTQSSRYLVKRTGEKVFLECVQDMDHENMFWYRQDPGLGLRLIYFSYDVKMKEKGDIPEGYSVSREKKERFSLILESASTNQTSMYLCASSLTARGTGELFFGEGSRLTVL.

This chain uses TRBV11-2 with TRBJ2-7; TRBD1 agrees at 8 bases. Trimming at V came to 2 bases and at J to 2 bases, leaving 2 bases not matched to a gene. The CDR3 loop spans 14 amino acids. Per the germline V gene, CDR1 is SGHAT and CDR2 is FQNNGV. The CDR3 nucleotides read TGTGCCAGCAGCTTAATGACAGGGGCCTACGAGCAGTACTTC. It encodes CASSLMTGAYEQYF.

V usage is TRBV20-1 and J usage is TRBJ1-5; no reliable D call. Germline V gives CDR1 DFQATT, CDR2 SNEGSKA (reference sequence). This CDR3 spans 14 amino acids. Trimming pared 5 bases from V and 5 bases from J, leaving 16 bases between. Here the CDR3 reads CSAQVPLRDQPQHF. For the CDR3, the DNA is TGCAGTGCTCAGGTCCCTTTGAGGGATCAGCCCCAGCATTTT.

This clonotype occurred many times. The V gene is TRBV12-3 or TRBV12-4, the J gene TRBJ2-5, with D possibly matching TRBD1 (5 bases). V lost 5 bases and J 3 bases, leaving 13 bases between the germline ends. The CDR3 runs to 14 residues. The CDR3 here is CASSPWTKEETQYF. Written as DNA, the CDR3 is TGTGCCAGCAGTCCCTGGACAAAGGAAGAGACCCAGTACTTC.

V and J are TRBV4-1 and TRBJ2-7, with TRBD2 identical over 12 bases. The CDR3 contains 16 residues. V lost 3 bases, J lost 4 bases, and 7 bases stayed unmatched. Germline-derived CDR1 and CDR2 are MGHRA and YSYEKL. This chain's CDR3 is CASSQVRLAGVYEQYF. The CDR3 DNA reads TGCGCCAGCAGCCAGGTGAGACTAGCGGGAGTGTACGAGCAGTACTTC.

The sample holds a few counts of this clonotype. The V gene is TRBV29-1, the J gene TRBJ2-7; the match to TRBD2 covers 16 bases. Germline V gives CDR1 SQVTM, CDR2 ANQGSEA. The J segment lost 7 bases and the V segment lost 5 bases, leaving 8 bases of the junction unmatched. The CDR3 totals 15 residues. In DNA, the CDR3 is TGCAGCGTTTCCGCGGGACTAGCGGGGGGGGAGGAGCAGTACTTC. This encodes CSVSAGLAGGEEQYF.